This T cell receptor beta chain was recovered during a study of beta chain features in type 1 diabetes. Study-level points and caveats: When cDNA is sequenced, cells with high TCR expression could be over-represented. Moderately but significantly shorter TCRB CDR3s were found in Type 1 diabetes patients in all four CD4+ subsets.

Turning to this clone: Its antigen is not identified.

Expressed TCRB transcripts were sequenced after all isolated RNA was converted to cDNA. Repertoires were generated with immunoSEQ multiplex PCR, while TCRdb's copy carries only in-frame clones and drops some. The sample holds more than 300,000 clones, around 12% seen once. The clonotype comes from a man aged 18 to 29 in good health. Material for sequencing was naive CD4+ T cells from blood.

CDR3 in amino acids: CASSSPDRSYEQYF. CDR3 in DNA: TGTGCCAGCAGCTCTCCCGACAGGTCCTACGAGCAGTACTTC. V is TRBV28 and J is TRBJ2-7, with D perhaps TRBD1 (6 bases). V lost 6 bases and J lost 1, with 13 bases in between. CDR1 and CDR2 from the germline V gene are MDHEN and SYDVKM. The CDR3 is made up of 14 amino acids.